These T cell receptor beta chains were read from a single sample in a study of cytomegalovirus exposure and HLA in healthy donors. Using immunoSEQ multiplex PCR, the repertoire was profiled, and TCRdb retains in-frame clones only, with some absent. The data show around 190,000 clones, about 85% seen once. Sequenced: PBMCs. The receptors here all came from a woman in her 50s in good health and CMV-seronegative. CDR3s include the opening cysteine and the closing phenylalanine or tryptophan. A D gene is named only where the DNA matches it firmly. Clone size is shown for a subset of rows, as once, few, many or a class of expanded clone.

CDR3	DNA	size	V	D	J
CASSYRDNNQPQHF	TGTGCCAGCAGCTACCGGGACAACAATCAGCCCCAGCATTTT	.	TRBV7-6	.	TRBJ1-5
CASSEYSQGAAFF	TGTGCCAGCAGTGAATATTCCCAGGGGGCGGCTTTCTTT	.	TRBV6-1	TRBD1	TRBJ1-1
CASSEAGQAVTGYTF	TGTGCCAGCAGTGAAGCGGGACAGGCTGTTACAGGCTACACCTTC	.	TRBV2	TRBD1	TRBJ1-2
CASSYSTAGNTEAFF	TGTGCCAGCAGTTACTCCACGGCGGGGAACACTGAAGCTTTCTTT	few	TRBV6-6	.	TRBJ1-1
CSAITEGNQPQHF	TGCAGCGCTATTACTGAGGGCAATCAGCCCCAGCATTTT	.	TRBV29-1	.	TRBJ1-5
CASSSSDRGGSYTF	TGTGCCAGCAGTTCCTCGGACAGGGGCGGGAGCTACACCTTC	.	TRBV28	TRBD1	TRBJ1-2
CASSPRQGYQPQHF	TGTGCCAGCAGTCCGAGACAGGGCTATCAGCCCCAGCATTTT	.	TRBV5-8	TRBD1	TRBJ1-5
CASSGVGQGKVLYGELFF	TGTGCCAGCAGCGGGGTCGGACAGGGGAAGGTGTTGTACGGGGAGCTGTTTTTT	.	TRBV9	TRBD1	TRBJ2-2
CASSVGDRPDQPQHF	TGTGCCAGCAGCGTGGGGGACAGACCAGATCAGCCCCAGCATTTT	.	TRBV9	TRBD1	TRBJ1-5
CASAGRQQGYGYTF	TGTGCCAGCGCCGGCCGGCAACAGGGTTATGGCTACACCTTC	.	TRBV25-1	.	TRBJ1-2
CRGAGGSSYEQYF	TGCAGGGGGGCGGGGGGCAGCTCCTACGAGCAGTACTTC	.	TRBV29-1	TRBD2	TRBJ2-7
CASSFLGDSGNTIYF	TGCGCCAGCAGCTTCCTAGGGGACTCTGGAAACACCATATATTTT	.	TRBV5-1	.	TRBJ1-3
CASSLRNSGANVLTF	TGTGCCAGCAGCCTTAGAAACTCTGGGGCCAACGTCCTGACTTTC	.	TRBV7-3	.	TRBJ2-6
CASSLEQPTDTQYF	TGTGCCAGCAGTTTAGAACAGCCCACAGATACGCAGTATTTT	.	TRBV27	.	TRBJ2-3
CASSEDAHSNKRTEAFF	TGTGCCAGCAGTGAAGACGCCCATTCTAATAAGCGGACTGAGGCTTTCTTT	.	TRBV25-1	.	TRBJ1-1
CASSRDEGGATQPQHF	TGTGCCAGCAGCCGAGACGAGGGGGGGGCGACGCAGCCCCAGCATTTT	.	TRBV7-6	.	TRBJ1-5
CASSLAGTSGRVHHEQYF	TGTGCCAGCAGCTTAGCCGGGACTAGCGGGAGGGTTCATCACGAGCAGTACTTC	.	TRBV7-2	TRBD2	TRBJ2-7
CSAGSPGQGSYEQYF	TGCAGCGCCGGGTCACCGGGACAGGGCTCTTACGAGCAGTACTTC	.	TRBV29-1	TRBD1	TRBJ2-7
CASSLGQINSPLHF	TGTGCCAGCAGCTTGGGACAGATTAATTCACCCCTCCACTTT	once	TRBV7-2	TRBD1	TRBJ1-6
CASSLQGGETQYF	TGTGCCAGCTCACTCCAGGGGGGAGAGACCCAGTACTTC	.	TRBV18	.	TRBJ2-5
CASSRRGRSRTNEKLFF	TGTGCCAGCAGTCGGAGGGGGCGGAGCAGAACTAATGAAAAACTGTTTTTT	.	TRBV28	TRBD1	TRBJ1-4
CASRAGSYNSPLHF	TGTGCCAGCAGGGCGGGGTCCTATAATTCACCCCTCCACTTT	once	TRBV7-2	.	TRBJ1-6
CASRRGTMDEQYF	TGTGCCAGCAGGAGGGGGACTATGGACGAGCAGTACTTC	.	TRBV6-1	.	TRBJ2-7
CASSLALNIRGTEAFF	TGCGCCAGCAGCTTGGCCCTTAATATACGGGGCACTGAAGCTTTCTTT	few	TRBV5-1	.	TRBJ1-1
CASSQALAGGLQETQYF	TGCGCCAGCAGCCAAGCACTAGCGGGGGGGCTTCAAGAGACCCAGTACTTC	.	TRBV4-3	TRBD2	TRBJ2-5
CASSLERFGVTEAFF	TGCGCCAGCAGCTTGGAACGTTTCGGGGTCACTGAAGCTTTCTTT	once	TRBV5-1	.	TRBJ1-1
CASSVGGERPRGNEQFF	TGTGCCAGCAGCGTGGGGGGGGAACGCCCACGGGGCAATGAGCAGTTCTTC	once	TRBV9	TRBD2	TRBJ2-1
CASSPTVTSLRHNEQFF	TGTGCCAGCAGCCCAACGGTGACTAGTCTACGTCACAATGAGCAGTTCTTC	.	TRBV9	.	TRBJ2-1
CASSLSGGNNEQFF	TGTGCCAGCAGTTTGAGCGGGGGGAACAATGAGCAGTTCTTC	few	TRBV28	TRBD2	TRBJ2-1
CASSRTGRIETQYF	TGTGCCAGCAGCCGGACAGGGAGGATCGAGACCCAGTACTTC	.	TRBV11-1	TRBD1	TRBJ2-5
CASSLGSGVYNEQFF	TGCGCCAGCAGCTTGGGAAGCGGAGTCTACAATGAGCAGTTCTTC	.	TRBV5-1	.	TRBJ2-1
CASSVGTGAYEQYF	TGTGCCAGCAGCGTAGGGACAGGGGCCTACGAGCAGTACTTC	.	TRBV9	TRBD1	TRBJ2-7
CASSEPGVPQYF	TGTGCCAGCAGTGAACCGGGGGTTCCCCAGTACTTC	.	TRBV6-1	.	TRBJ2-7
CASSLLAGVAYNEQFF	TGTGCCAGCAGCCTCCTAGCGGGAGTAGCCTACAATGAGCAGTTCTTC	few	TRBV5-6	TRBD2	TRBJ2-1
CASGLVLSLGGRSRAYGYTF	TGTGCTAGTGGTTTGGTACTCTCTTTAGGGGGCAGAAGTAGGGCCTATGGCTACACCTTC	.	TRBV12-5	TRBD1	TRBJ1-2
CASSLSASGEKLFF	TGTGCCAGCAGCTTATCTGCCAGCGGTGAAAAACTGTTTTTT	.	TRBV7-9	.	TRBJ1-4
CSAYYGTPTYGYTF	TGCAGCGCCTATTACGGGACTCCGACGTACGGCTACACCTTC	.	TRBV29-1	.	TRBJ1-2
CASCTVGAGTEAFF	TGTGCCAGTTGCACTGTGGGGGCAGGCACTGAAGCTTTCTTT	.	TRBV19	.	TRBJ1-1
CASSPGDTFAYEQYF	TGTGCCAGCTCACCGGGCGACACTTTTGCCTACGAGCAGTACTTC	once	TRBV18	.	TRBJ2-7
CASSVLTSYEQYF	TGTGCCAGCAGCGTACTAACCTCCTACGAGCAGTACTTC	.	TRBV5-6	.	TRBJ2-7
CASSSTGRPYEQYF	TGTGCCAGCAGCTCTACAGGGCGGCCCTACGAGCAGTACTTC	.	TRBV11-2	.	TRBJ2-7
CASSPRQGRSPLHF	TGTGCCAGCAGCCCTCGACAGGGGAGATCACCCCTCCACTTT	.	TRBV7-8	TRBD1	TRBJ1-6
CASSAAGTGGEKLFF	TGTGCCAGCAGTGCCGCCGGGACAGGGGGAGAAAAACTGTTTTTT	once	TRBV28	TRBD1	TRBJ1-4
CASRPGTGNQPQHF	TGTGCCAGCAGGCCCGGGACAGGCAATCAGCCCCAGCATTTT	.	TRBV6-5	TRBD1	TRBJ1-5
CASTPRGVKETQYF	TGTGCCAGCACCCCCCGGGGGGTTAAAGAGACCCAGTACTTC	.	TRBV5-8	TRBD2	TRBJ2-5
CASSLGALSGGTSTDTQYF	TGCGCCAGCAGCTTGGGGGCGTTAAGCGGGGGTACGAGCACAGATACGCAGTATTTT	.	TRBV5-1	TRBD2	TRBJ2-3
CASRILTTGGLNPGELFF	TGTGCCAGCAGAATTTTAACTACAGGGGGCCTGAATCCCGGGGAGCTGTTTTTT	.	TRBV28	TRBD1	TRBJ2-2
CSARRDTEAFF	TGCAGTGCTAGGAGGGACACTGAAGCTTTCTTT	few	TRBV20-1	.	TRBJ1-1